The 14 T cell receptor beta chains in this list originate from one sample, sequenced in a study of T cells after yellow fever vaccination. TCRdb re-called the 5' RACE reads with MiXCR, one entry per CDR3 protein. Of almost 600,000 distinct CDR3 sequences listed, about 14% were seen once; the top ten hold 11% to 15%. The sample here was PBMCs, taken on the day of the yellow fever booster vaccination. Receptor source: a man aged 30 to 45 who received the YFV17D yellow fever vaccine.

This clonotype was seen more than once but under ten times. CDR3 in amino acids: CASSHVGFNYGYTF. CDR3 in DNA: TGCGCCAGCAGCCACGTGGGGTTTAACTATGGCTACACCTTC. V usage is TRBV4-3 and J usage is TRBJ1-2; D not certain. Trimming took off 3 bases at V and 1 base at J, with 9 bases between the two ends. The germline V gene has CDR1 LGHNA and CDR2 YSLEER. This CDR3 has 14 amino acids.

This chain uses TRBV4-3 with TRBJ2-7; D is uncertain. The CDR3 length is 15 residues. The germline gives CDR1 LGHNA, CDR2 YSLEER. V was pared by 0 bases and J by 6 bases, with 15 bases between. CDR3 in DNA: TGCGCCAGCAGCCAAGATTTAGTCGCCAAGGCCGAGCAGTACTTC. It specifies CASSQDLVAKAEQYF.

This chain connects TRBV3-1 to TRBJ2-3; D unclear. The germline CDR1 and CDR2 sequences are LGHDT and YNNKEL (reference sequence). The ends were cut back, 6 bases at V and 5 bases at J, with 15 bases in the middle. The CDR3 totals 14 residues. The CDR3: CASSYYSARDTQYF. DNA for the CDR3: TGTGCCAGCAGTTACTACTCGGCACGAGATACGCAGTATTTT.

This clonotype has more than one count but fewer than ten. The V and J genes are TRBV4-2 and TRBJ2-7, with D possibly being TRBD1 or TRBD2 (5 bases each). The CDR3 extends over 17 amino acids. V was clipped by 6 bases and J by 6 bases, with 27 bases between them. Germline-derived CDR1 and CDR2 are LGHNA and YNFKEQ. The CDR3 here is CASRSNLRGDFISEQYF. CDR3 sequence (DNA): TGTGCCAGCAGATCGAACTTAAGAGGGGATTTCATCAGCGAGCAGTACTTC.

The chain carries TRBV5-5 and TRBJ2-1; either TRBD1 or TRBD2 may fit D (5 bases each). Germline-derived CDR1 and CDR2 are SGHKS and YYEKEE (reference sequence). Trimming took 3 bases from V and 7 from J, leaving 17 bases between them. CDR3 length: 15 amino acids. CDR3 DNA sequence: TGTGCCAGCAGCTACCCAAGGACAACGGGGAATGAGCAGTTCTTC. Translating gives CASSYPRTTGNEQFF.

This clonotype was observed a few times. Written as DNA, the CDR3 is TGTGCCAGCAGTAGGACTAGCGGTCCTCCCACCGGGGAGCTGTTTTTT. It encodes CASSRTSGPPTGELFF. The chain has TRBV12-3 or TRBV12-4 and TRBJ2-2; 10 bases are a match to TRBD2. The J segment lost 4 bases and the V segment lost 5 bases, leaving 7 bases of the junction unmatched. The CDR3 loop spans 16 amino acids.

The sample holds a few counts of this clonotype. The V gene is TRBV6-5, the J gene TRBJ2-7, with D tentatively TRBD2 (5 bases). CDR3 length: 14 amino acids. The germline CDR1 and CDR2 sequences are MNHEY and SVGAGI. V gave up 2 bases and J gave up 6 bases, with 14 bases separating them. As DNA, the CDR3 is TGTGCCAGCAGTTACCCCGGGAAGGTAGGCGAGCAGTACTTC. Amino acid sequence: CASSYPGKVGEQYF.

This clonotype has more than one count but fewer than ten. The chain carries TRBV3-1 and TRBJ2-3; no firm D call. Germline V CDR1 and CDR2: LGHDT, YNNKEL (reference sequence). This CDR3 has 11 amino acids. V was trimmed by 3 bases and J by 4 bases, leaving 2 bases between them. CDR3 in DNA: TGTGCCAGCAGCCATGCAGATACGCAGTATTTT. As protein: CASSHADTQYF.

This chain joins TRBV3-1 and TRBJ1-1; TRBD1 might be the D (6 bases). Trimming pared 2 bases from V and 6 bases from J, leaving 10 bases between. The CDR3 is 13 residues long. CDR1 and CDR2 from the germline V gene are LGHDT and YNNKEL (reference sequence). The CDR3 here is CASSQPGEPEAFF. CDR3 sequence (DNA): TGTGCCAGCAGCCAACCAGGGGAGCCTGAAGCTTTCTTT.

This chain links TRBV25-1 with TRBJ2-1; D call uncertain. Germline CDR1 MGHDK, CDR2 SYGVNS. Trimming pared 3 bases from V and 3 bases from J, leaving 15 bases between. The CDR3 spans 16 residues. This CDR3 reads CASSDGLGHLYNEQFF. DNA for the CDR3: TGTGCCAGCAGTGATGGGCTAGGCCACCTCTACAATGAGCAGTTCTTC.

This clonotype was recorded a few times. This chain joins TRBV7-2 and TRBJ2-2; a weak D match, TRBD2 (6 bases). The CDR3 has 14 amino acids. Between the trimmed V and J ends, which lost 7 bases and 4 bases, there was a span of 13 bases. The germline V gene has CDR1 SGHTA and CDR2 FQGNSA. The CDR3 DNA sequence: TGTGCCAGCACCCGAGCGGGTAGCACCGGGGAGCTGTTTTTT. The encoded protein is CASTRAGSTGELFF.

The genes are TRBV20-1 and TRBJ2-7; D possibly corresponds to TRBD1 (5 bases). Germline V lookup: CDR1 DFQATT, CDR2 SNEGSKA (reference sequence). The CDR3 consists of 14 residues. V was pared by 6 bases and J by 3 bases, with 18 bases between. The CDR3 loop is CSAPRQHQGYEQYF. The CDR3, as DNA: TGCAGTGCCCCCCGGCAACATCAGGGCTACGAGCAGTACTTC.

CDR3 sequence (DNA): TGTGCCAGCAGCCTTAGGGGGACTAGCGTGACTGAGCAGTTCTTC. It encodes CASSLRGTSVTEQFF. The chain employs TRBV7-9 and TRBJ2-1; 10 nucleotides align to TRBD2. The V gene's germline CDR1 is SEHNR and CDR2 FQNEAQ (reference sequence). J gave up 9 bases and V 5 bases, and 10 bases lay outside the gene matches. The CDR3 consists of 15 residues.

In this sample, this clonotype turned up a few times. The chain carries TRBV3-1 and TRBJ2-1; 8 nucleotides line up with TRBD2. The CDR3 contains 14 residues. The germline gives CDR1 LGHDT, CDR2 YNNKEL (reference sequence). Losses at the gene ends were 1 base for V and 9 bases for J; bases not matched to a gene: 5. The CDR3 sequence: CASSQAGTSGEQFF. Written as DNA, the CDR3 is TGTGCCAGCAGCCAAGCCGGGACTAGTGGTGAGCAGTTCTTC.